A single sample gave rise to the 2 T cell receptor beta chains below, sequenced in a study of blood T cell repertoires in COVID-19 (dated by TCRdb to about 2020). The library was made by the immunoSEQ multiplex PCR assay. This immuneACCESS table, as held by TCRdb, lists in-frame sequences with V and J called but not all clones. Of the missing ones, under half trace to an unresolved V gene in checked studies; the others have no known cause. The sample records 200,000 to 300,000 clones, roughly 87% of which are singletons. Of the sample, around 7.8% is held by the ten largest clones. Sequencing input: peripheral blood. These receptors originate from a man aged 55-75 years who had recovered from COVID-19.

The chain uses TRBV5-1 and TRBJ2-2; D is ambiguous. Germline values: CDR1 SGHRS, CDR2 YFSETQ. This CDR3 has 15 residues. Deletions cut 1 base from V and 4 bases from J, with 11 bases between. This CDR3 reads CASSLIPRSTGELFF. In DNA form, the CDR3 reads TGCGCCAGCAGCTTGATACCGCGTAGCACCGGGGAGCTGTTTTTT.

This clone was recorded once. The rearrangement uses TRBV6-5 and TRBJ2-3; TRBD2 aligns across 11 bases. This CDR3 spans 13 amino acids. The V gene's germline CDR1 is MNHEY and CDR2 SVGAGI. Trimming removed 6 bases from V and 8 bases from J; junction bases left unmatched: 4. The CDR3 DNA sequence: TGTGCCAGCAGGAAAGGGACTAGCGGTACGCAGTATTTT. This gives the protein CASRKGTSGTQYF.